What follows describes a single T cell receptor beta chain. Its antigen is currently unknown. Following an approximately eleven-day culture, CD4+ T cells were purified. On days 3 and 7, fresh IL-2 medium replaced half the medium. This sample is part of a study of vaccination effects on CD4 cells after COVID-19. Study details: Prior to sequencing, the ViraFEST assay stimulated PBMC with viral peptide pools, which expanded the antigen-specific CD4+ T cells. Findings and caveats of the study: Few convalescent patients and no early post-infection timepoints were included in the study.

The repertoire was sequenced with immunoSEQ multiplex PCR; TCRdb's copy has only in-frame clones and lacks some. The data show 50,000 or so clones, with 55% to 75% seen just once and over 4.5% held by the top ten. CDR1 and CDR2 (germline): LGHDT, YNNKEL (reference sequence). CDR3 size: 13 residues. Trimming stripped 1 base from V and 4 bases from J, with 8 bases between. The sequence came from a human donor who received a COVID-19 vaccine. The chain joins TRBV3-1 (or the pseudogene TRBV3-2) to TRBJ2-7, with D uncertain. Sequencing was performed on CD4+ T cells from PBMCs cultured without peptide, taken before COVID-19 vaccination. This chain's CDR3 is CASSQGAVYEQYF. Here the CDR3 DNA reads TGTGCCAGCAGCCAAGGTGCAGTATACGAGCAGTACTTC.